Below are 21 T cell receptor beta chains sequenced from a single sample in a study of regulatory T cells in long-lasting Graves disease. Investigators prepared the TCR beta libraries by applying iRepertoire HTBI primers and Arm-PCR of CDR3 regions. TCRdb recomputed calls from the multiplex PCR reads with MiXCR, one row per CDR3 protein. The sample lists 440,000 or so distinct CDR3 sequences; about a sixth were seen once. The time point: newly diagnosed GD, antithyroid drugs for less than 3 months. RNA extracted from PBMCs served as the sequencing template. This same sample was also part of a study on T cells in Graves' hyperthyroidism and ophthalmopathy.

The sample was peripheral blood mononuclear cells (PBMCs), taken at new diagnosis, from a patient treated with antithyroid drugs. These receptors all come from a woman between 25 and 40 years old with Graves disease.

This clonotype has ten or more counts. The chain carries TRBV6-1 and TRBJ2-1; 8 bases are a match to TRBD2. With V trimmed by 7 bases and J by 5 bases, 13 bases remained unmatched. Germline-derived CDR1 and CDR2 are MNHNS and SASEGT. The CDR3 runs 16 residues. The CDR3 loop reads CASTPRGGVEDNEQFF. CDR3 sequence (DNA): TGTGCCAGCACCCCCCGGGGGGGAGTAGAAGACAATGAGCAGTTCTTC.

This clonotype was detected many times. V and J are TRBV6-1 and TRBJ2-7, with D perhaps given as TRBD1 or TRBD2 (5 bases each). V was clipped by 0 bases and J by 3 bases, with 12 bases between them. This CDR3 region has 15 residues. From germline, CDR1 is MNHNS and CDR2 SASEGT. The CDR3 spells CASSEALGTVYEQYF. In nucleotides, the CDR3 is TGTGCCAGCAGTGAAGCTCTCGGGACGGTCTACGAGCAGTACTTC.

As to this clonotype: Being one base from a much bigger clone, this may be a read error. The rearrangement links TRBV20-1 to TRBJ2-5; D may match TRBD1 or TRBD2 (6 bases each). This CDR3 is 14 amino acids long. Germline CDR1 is DFQATT and CDR2 is SNEGSKA (reference sequence). The V gene lost 3 bases and the J gene lost 6 bases, with 17 bases spanning the gap. The CDR3 is CSASPGAAEQTQYF. CDR3 DNA: TGCAGTGCTAGCCCGGGGGCGGCCGAACAGACCCAGTACTTC.

This clonotype was seen more than once but under ten times. This chain links TRBV4-3 with TRBJ1-3; D call uncertain. V lost 4 bases and J lost 0, with 10 bases in between. Germline values: CDR1 LGHNA, CDR2 YSLEER. The CDR3 covers 15 residues. The CDR3 reads CASSLFVSSGNTIYF. For the CDR3, the DNA is TGCGCCAGCAGCCTCTTCGTTAGCTCTGGAAACACCATATATTTT.

This clonotype was recorded only once. The junction shows a germline mismatch at one end, possibly a read error. This sequence joins TRBV7-9 and TRBJ1-2; D not resolved. The germline V gene encodes CDR1 SEHNR and CDR2 FQNEAQ (reference sequence). There are 14 residues in the CDR3. The CDR3 reads CASSSPGGHYGYTF. CDR3 bases: TGCGCCAGCAGCTCTCCGGGCGGTCACTATGGCTACACCTTC. Based on the CDR3 plus reference TRBV7-9 and TRBJ1-2, the full variable domain is DTGVSQNPRHKITKRGQNVTFRCDPISEHNRLYWYRQTLGQGPEFLTYFQNEAQLEKSRLLSDRFSAERPKGSFSTLEIQRTEQGDSAMYLCASSSPGGHYGYTFGSGTRLTVV.

The chain has TRBV20-1 and TRBJ2-1; TRBD2 aligns across 16 bases. The junction had 5 bases not matched to a gene; V was cut back by 6 bases and J by 3 bases. This CDR3 contains 16 residues. CDR1 is DFQATT, CDR2 SNEGSKA, per germline (reference sequence). The CDR3 DNA sequence: TGCAGTGCCCAGGGACTAGCGGGAGGGAACTACAATGAGCAGTTCTTC. Translating it yields CSAQGLAGGNYNEQFF.

The CDR3 here is CASNKAGLDQPQHF. The CDR3 DNA reads TGTGCCAGCAACAAAGCGGGTTTGGATCAGCCCCAGCATTTT. The chain recombines TRBV9 with TRBJ1-5; D unresolved. Trimming left V 6 bases short and J 5 bases short, with 15 bases between. The CDR3 consists of 14 residues. Germline V gene lookup returns CDR1 SGDLS and CDR2 YYNGEE.

Only a few counts were recorded for this clonotype. The V and J genes are TRBV20-1 and TRBJ1-5; a possible D gene is TRBD1 (5 bases). Germline assignment: CDR1 DFQATT and CDR2 SNEGSKA (reference sequence). This CDR3 contains 16 residues. Trimming removed 0 bases at V and 2 bases at J, with 14 bases between. CDR3 protein: CSARDEGYGGNQPQHF. CDR3 nucleotide sequence: TGCAGTGCTAGAGACGAGGGGTATGGTGGCAATCAGCCCCAGCATTTT.

This clonotype has a count of ten or more. V and J are TRBV25-1 and TRBJ2-7, with 7 bases lining up with TRBD2. V was clipped by 7 bases and J by 4 bases; unmatched bases: 1. The CDR3 runs 11 residues. Germline CDR1 is MGHDK and CDR2 is SYGVNS. CDR3 amino acids: CASMRGYEQYF. The CDR3 DNA follows: TGTGCCAGCATGCGGGGGTACGAGCAGTACTTC.

This clonotype was detected ten times or more. This chain links TRBV11-3 with TRBJ2-1, with 8 bases fitting TRBD2. This CDR3 has 15 residues. Per germline, CDR1 SGHNT and CDR2 YENEEA. The V segment lost 5 bases and the J segment 6 bases; nucleotides outside the gene matches: 9. The CDR3, as DNA: TGTGCCAGCAGCGCGGGGACTAGTGAGGCCAATGAGCAGTTCTTC. Amino acids: CASSAGTSEANEQFF.

This clonotype was counted only a few times. The CDR3 DNA follows: TGTGCCAGCAGTTTACCCGACAGGGGGCTTCGGGAAAAACTGTTTTTT. Its translation: CASSLPDRGLREKLFF. The chain is built from TRBV28 and TRBJ1-4, with TRBD1 identical over 10 bases. This CDR3 region has 16 residues. CDR1 and CDR2 from the germline V gene are MDHEN and SYDVKM. J was trimmed by 8 bases and V by 2 bases; bases with no gene match: 8. The complete variable domain, with remaining parts taken from reference TRBV28 and TRBJ1-4, reads DVKVTQSSRYLVKRTGEKVFLECVQDMDHENMFWYRQDPGLGLRLIYFSYDVKMKEKGDIPEGYSVSREKKERFSLILESASTNQTSMYLCASSLPDRGLREKLFFGSGTQLSVL.

This chain uses TRBV10-2 with TRBJ2-7; 7 nucleotides align to TRBD1. The CDR3 runs to 18 residues. The V segment lost 4 bases and the J segment 2 bases; nucleotides outside the gene matches: 17. The germline CDR1 and CDR2 sequences are WSHSY and SAAADI. CDR3 coding DNA: TGCGCCAGCAGTGTACTTCTGAAGGGGGCTACCCCACCCTACGAGCAGTACTTC. Its protein product is CASSVLLKGATPPYEQYF.

The sample holds many counts of this clonotype. The genes are TRBV4-2 and TRBJ2-7; perhaps TRBD1 as D (6 bases). With 1 base removed from V and 0 bases from J, the gap between germline ends came to 10 bases. This CDR3 has 15 amino acids. Germline assignment: CDR1 LGHNA and CDR2 YNFKEQ. CDR3 residues: CASSQGGGSSYEQYF. For the CDR3, the DNA is TGTGCCAGCAGCCAAGGAGGGGGTAGCTCCTACGAGCAGTACTTC.

The table lists this clonotype with many counts. The genes are TRBV7-3 and TRBJ2-5, with no clear D. Trimming took 6 bases from V and 5 from J, leaving 13 bases between them. The CDR3 has 13 residues. The germline V gene has CDR1 SGHTA and CDR2 FQGTGA. CDR3: CASSPTAYETQYF. The CDR3 nucleotides read TGTGCCAGCAGTCCAACGGCCTACGAGACCCAGTACTTC. The entire variable domain, with the rest obtained from reference TRBV7-3 and TRBJ2-5, is as follows: GAGVSQTPSNKVTEKGKYVELRCDPISGHTALYWYRQSLGQGPEFLIYFQGTGAADDSGLPNDRFFAVRPEGSVSTLKIQRTERGDSAVYLCASSPTAYETQYFGPGTRLLVL.

There are many counts of this clonotype. CDR3 sequence: CASRTGTGANYEQYF. CDR3 nucleotides: TGTGCCAGCAGAACCGGGACAGGGGCAAACTACGAGCAGTACTTC. The chain links TRBV6-1 to TRBJ2-7; 10 nucleotides agree with TRBD1. Trimming at V came to 6 bases and at J to 3 bases, leaving 8 bases not matched to a gene. Germline V gene lookup returns CDR1 MNHNS and CDR2 SASEGT. The CDR3 spans 15 residues.

This clonotype has at least ten counts. The chain couples TRBV20-1 to TRBJ2-1; 7 bases align to TRBD2. The CDR3 is 15 residues long. V was clipped by 7 bases and J by 6 bases; unmatched bases: 15. From germline, CDR1 is DFQATT and CDR2 SNEGSKA (reference sequence). The CDR3 loop reads CSVVSRERSGNEQFF. The CDR3, as DNA: TGCAGTGTGGTATCGCGGGAGAGGTCGGGCAATGAGCAGTTCTTC.

In this sample, this clonotype turned up many times. The rearrangement joins TRBV2 to TRBJ2-2, with unresolved D. CDR3 length: 11 amino acids. Trimming took 9 bases from V and 6 from J, leaving 8 bases between them. In germline, CDR1 is SNHLY, CDR2 FYNNEI. The CDR3 DNA reads as TGTGCCAGTTTATCCGCCGGGGAGCTGTTTTTT. Its translation: CASLSAGELFF. Drawing the rest from reference TRBV2 and TRBJ2-2, the complete variable domain is EPEVTQTPSHQVTQMGQEVILRCVPISNHLYFYWYRQILGQKVEFLVSFYNNEISEKSEIFDDQFSVERPDGSNFTLKIRSTKLEDSAMYFCASLSAGELFFGEGSRLTVL.

This chain uses TRBV4-1 with TRBJ2-5; 14 nucleotides match TRBD2. Germline CDR1 reads MGHRA; CDR2 reads YSYEKL. The CDR3 contains 16 residues. The junction had 4 bases not matched to a gene; V was cut back by 0 bases and J by 7 bases. Here the CDR3 DNA reads TGCGCCAGCAGCCAAGAGCGCGGACTAGCGGGAGGGACCCAGTACTTC. Its protein product is CASSQERGLAGGTQYF.

Many counts were recorded for this clonotype. The J gene is TRBJ2-7, the V gene TRBV28; D gene unclear. Germline CDR1 reads MDHEN; CDR2 reads SYDVKM. V was clipped by 3 bases and J by 0 bases, with 9 bases between them. CDR3 size: 14 residues. The CDR3 region is CASSFRPSSYEQYF. DNA for the CDR3: TGTGCCAGCAGTTTTCGTCCGTCCTCCTACGAGCAGTACTTC. The full variable domain, rest sourced from reference TRBV28 and TRBJ2-7, is DVKVTQSSRYLVKRTGEKVFLECVQDMDHENMFWYRQDPGLGLRLIYFSYDVKMKEKGDIPEGYSVSREKKERFSLILESASTNQTSMYLCASSFRPSSYEQYFGPGTRLTVT.

This clonotype was found many times. The chain employs TRBV12-3 or TRBV12-4 and TRBJ2-1; 8 nucleotides agree with TRBD2. This CDR3 region has 15 residues. The junction had 9 bases not matched to a gene; V was cut back by 5 bases and J by 6 bases. This CDR3 reads CASSSSGKVLNEQFF. The CDR3 nucleotides are TGTGCCAGCAGTAGTAGCGGGAAGGTTCTCAATGAGCAGTTCTTC.

Many counts were recorded for this clonotype. The chain carries TRBV7-9 and TRBJ2-1; 7 nucleotides align to TRBD2. The CDR3 sequence is 17 residues long. Losses at the gene ends were 2 bases for V and 2 bases for J; bases not matched to a gene: 9. CDR1 is SEHNR and CDR2 is FQNEAQ in the germline V gene (reference sequence). CDR3 coding DNA: TGTGCCAGCAGCTTAACTTGGGCGGGAGTAGCCTACAATGAGCAGTTCTTC. Translated, it gives CASSLTWAGVAYNEQFF. Drawing the rest from reference TRBV7-9 and TRBJ2-1, the complete variable domain is DTGVSQNPRHKITKRGQNVTFRCDPISEHNRLYWYRQTLGQGPEFLTYFQNEAQLEKSRLLSDRFSAERPKGSFSTLEIQRTEQGDSAMYLCASSLTWAGVAYNEQFFGPGTRLTVL.